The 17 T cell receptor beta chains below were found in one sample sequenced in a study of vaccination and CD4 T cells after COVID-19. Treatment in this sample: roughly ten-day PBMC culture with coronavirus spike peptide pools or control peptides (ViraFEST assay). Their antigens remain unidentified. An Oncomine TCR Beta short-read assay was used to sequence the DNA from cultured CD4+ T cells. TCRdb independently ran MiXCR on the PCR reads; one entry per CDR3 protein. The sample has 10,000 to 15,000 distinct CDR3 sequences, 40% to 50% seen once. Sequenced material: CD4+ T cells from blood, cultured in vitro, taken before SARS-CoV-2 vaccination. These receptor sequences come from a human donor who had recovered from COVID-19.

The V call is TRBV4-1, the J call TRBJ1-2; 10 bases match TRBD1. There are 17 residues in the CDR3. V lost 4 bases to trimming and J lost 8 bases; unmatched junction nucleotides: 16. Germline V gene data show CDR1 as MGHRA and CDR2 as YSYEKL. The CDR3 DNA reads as TGCGCCAGCAGCCTTGCGACAGGGGGCGATTCGAGTAACGGCTACACCTTC. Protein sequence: CASSLATGGDSSNGYTF.

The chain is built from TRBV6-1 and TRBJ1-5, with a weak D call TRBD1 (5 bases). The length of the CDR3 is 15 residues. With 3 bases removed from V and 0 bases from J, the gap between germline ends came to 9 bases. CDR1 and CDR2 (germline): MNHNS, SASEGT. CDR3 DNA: TGTGCCAGCAGTGAGGCAGGGTATAGCAATCAGCCCCAGCATTTT. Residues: CASSEAGYSNQPQHF.

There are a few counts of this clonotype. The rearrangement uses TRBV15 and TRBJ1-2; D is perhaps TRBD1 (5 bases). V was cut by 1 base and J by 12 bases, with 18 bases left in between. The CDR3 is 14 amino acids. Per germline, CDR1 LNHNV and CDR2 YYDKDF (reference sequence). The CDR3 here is CATSRARNQGGDTF. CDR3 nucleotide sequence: TGTGCCACCAGCAGAGCGAGAAATCAGGGCGGCGACACCTTC. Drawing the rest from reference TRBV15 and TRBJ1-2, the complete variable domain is DAMVIQNPRYQVTQFGKPVTLSCSQTLNHNVMYWYQQKSSQAPKLLFHYYDKDFNNEADTPDNFQSRRPNTSFCFLDIRSPGLGDTAMYLCATSRARNQGGDTFGSGTRLTVV.

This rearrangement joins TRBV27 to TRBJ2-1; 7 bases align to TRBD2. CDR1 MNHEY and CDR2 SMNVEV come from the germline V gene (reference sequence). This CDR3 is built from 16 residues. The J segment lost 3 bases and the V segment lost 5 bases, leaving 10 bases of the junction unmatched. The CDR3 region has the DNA TGTGCCAGCAGTCCCCTCGCCAGCGGGGTCTACAATGAGCAGTTCTTC. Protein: CASSPLASGVYNEQFF.

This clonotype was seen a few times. In DNA, the CDR3 is TGTGCCAGCAGTTACTCCTATCGTCAGCCCCAGCATTTT. Residues: CASSYSYRQPQHF. The V gene is TRBV6-2 or TRBV6-3, the J gene TRBJ1-5; D unclear. V lost 0 bases to trimming and J lost 6 bases, with 6 bases between them. Germline CDR1 reads MNHEY; CDR2 reads SVGEGT. The length of the CDR3 is 13 residues.

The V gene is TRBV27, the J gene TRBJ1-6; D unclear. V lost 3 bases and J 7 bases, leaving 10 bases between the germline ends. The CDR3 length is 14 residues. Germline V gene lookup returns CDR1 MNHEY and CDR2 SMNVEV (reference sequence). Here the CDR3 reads CASSFFGENSPLHF. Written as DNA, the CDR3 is TGTGCCAGCAGTTTTTTTGGGGAGAATTCACCCCTCCACTTT.

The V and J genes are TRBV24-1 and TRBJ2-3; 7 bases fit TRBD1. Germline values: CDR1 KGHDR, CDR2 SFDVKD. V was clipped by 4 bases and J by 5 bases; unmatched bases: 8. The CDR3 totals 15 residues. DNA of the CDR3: TGTGCCACCAGTGACACGACAGGGAGTAGAGATACGCAGTATTTT. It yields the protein CATSDTTGSRDTQYF.

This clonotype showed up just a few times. The CDR3 here is CASSYLAGVNEQYF. The CDR3 nucleotides read TGTGCCAGCAGCTACCTAGCGGGAGTCAACGAGCAGTACTTC. This chain connects TRBV7-2 to TRBJ2-7, with 10 bases fitting TRBD2. Germline values: CDR1 SGHTA, CDR2 FQGNSA. With 4 bases clipped from V and 5 bases from J, the junction kept 5 bases outside the gene matches. There are 14 residues in the CDR3.

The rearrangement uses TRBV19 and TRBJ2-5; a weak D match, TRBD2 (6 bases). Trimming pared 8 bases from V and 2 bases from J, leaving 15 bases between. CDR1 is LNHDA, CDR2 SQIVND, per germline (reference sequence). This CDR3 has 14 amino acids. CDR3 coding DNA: TGTGCCAGTTCGGGGGTCGGGAGACAAGAGACCCAGTACTTC. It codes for CASSGVGRQETQYF.

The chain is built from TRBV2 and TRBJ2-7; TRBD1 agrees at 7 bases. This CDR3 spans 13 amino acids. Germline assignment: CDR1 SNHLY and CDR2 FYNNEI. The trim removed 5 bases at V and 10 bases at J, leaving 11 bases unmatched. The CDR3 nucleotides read TGTGCCAGCAGTCGTAGTGGACAGGTCCTCCAGTACTTC. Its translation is CASSRSGQVLQYF.

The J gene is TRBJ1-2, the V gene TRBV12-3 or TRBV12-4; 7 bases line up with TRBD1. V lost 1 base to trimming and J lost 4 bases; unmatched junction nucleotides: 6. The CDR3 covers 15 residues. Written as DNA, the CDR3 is TGTGCCAGCAGTTTAGTACCAGGGGGAGTCTATGGCTACACCTTC. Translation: CASSLVPGGVYGYTF.

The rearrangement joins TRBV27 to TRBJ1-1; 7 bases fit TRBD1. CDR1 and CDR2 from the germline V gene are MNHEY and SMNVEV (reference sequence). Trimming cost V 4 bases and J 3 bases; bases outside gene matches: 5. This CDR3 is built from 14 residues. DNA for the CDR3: TGTGCCAGCAGTTGGGACAGCTGGGACACTGAAGCTTTCTTT. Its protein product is CASSWDSWDTEAFF.

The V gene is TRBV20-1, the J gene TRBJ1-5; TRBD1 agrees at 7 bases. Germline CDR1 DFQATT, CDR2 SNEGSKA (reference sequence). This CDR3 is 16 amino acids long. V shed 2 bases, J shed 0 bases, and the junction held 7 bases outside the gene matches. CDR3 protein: CSARRQGIFSNQPQHF. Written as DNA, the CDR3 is TGCAGTGCTAGAAGACAGGGCATTTTTAGCAATCAGCCCCAGCATTTT.

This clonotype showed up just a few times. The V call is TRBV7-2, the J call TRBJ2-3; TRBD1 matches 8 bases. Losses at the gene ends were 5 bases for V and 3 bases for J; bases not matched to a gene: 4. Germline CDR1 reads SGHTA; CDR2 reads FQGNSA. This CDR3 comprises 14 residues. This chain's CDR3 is CASSPGGGTDTQYF. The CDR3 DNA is TGTGCCAGCAGCCCAGGGGGCGGGACAGATACGCAGTATTTT.

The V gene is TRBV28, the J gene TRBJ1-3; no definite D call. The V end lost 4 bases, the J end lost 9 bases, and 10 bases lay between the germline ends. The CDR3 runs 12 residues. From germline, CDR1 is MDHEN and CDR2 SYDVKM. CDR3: CASSSPSRTIYF. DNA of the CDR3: TGTGCCAGCAGTTCCCCATCCCGCACCATATATTTT.

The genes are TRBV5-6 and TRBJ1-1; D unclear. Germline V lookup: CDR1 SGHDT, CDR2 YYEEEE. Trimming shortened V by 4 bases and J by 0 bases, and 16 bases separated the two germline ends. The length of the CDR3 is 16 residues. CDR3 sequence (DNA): TGTGCCAGCAGCAGGGTTGGCACCCCTATGAACACTGAAGCTTTCTTT. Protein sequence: CASSRVGTPMNTEAFF.

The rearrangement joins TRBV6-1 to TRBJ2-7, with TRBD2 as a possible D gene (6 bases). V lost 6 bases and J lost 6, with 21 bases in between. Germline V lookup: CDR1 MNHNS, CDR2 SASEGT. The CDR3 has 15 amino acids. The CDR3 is CASRGVVGGRAEQYF. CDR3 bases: TGTGCCAGCAGAGGTGTCGTGGGGGGACGCGCCGAGCAGTACTTC.